Below, 13 T cell receptor beta chains from the same sample are listed, as sequenced in a study of response to subunit inactivated influenza vaccine. One entry per CDR3 protein results from TCRdb running MiXCR on the RT-PCR reads. The data show around 520,000 distinct CDR3 sequences, roughly 12% seen once. The source was PBMCs from blood, collected on the day of vaccination. These receptors were taken from a man aged 45-65 years who received an inactivated influenza vaccine.

In its sample, this clonotype was seen a few times. The chain uses TRBV5-1 and TRBJ2-3; 7 bases line up with TRBD2. Trimming took 4 bases from V and 3 from J; bases not matched to a gene: 11. Germline V CDR1 and CDR2: SGHRS, YFSETQ. The CDR3 contains 16 residues. DNA of the CDR3: TGCGCCAGCAGCCCCGGTCGGAGCGGGGCGACAGATACGCAGTATTTT. It encodes CASSPGRSGATDTQYF.

This clonotype occurred a few times. The rearrangement joins TRBV4-3 to TRBJ1-1; 10 bases fit TRBD1. The CDR3 is 13 amino acids. In germline, CDR1 is LGHNA, CDR2 YSLEER. V gave up 5 bases and J gave up 3 bases; unmatched junction bases: 0. CDR3 in amino acids: CASSGQGDTEAFF. CDR3 nucleotides: TGCGCCAGCAGCGGACAGGGGGACACTGAAGCTTTCTTT.

This clonotype came up many times. The chain is built from TRBV6-2 or TRBV6-3 and TRBJ2-7; 8 nucleotides align to TRBD1. V dropped 5 bases and J dropped 0; count of bases not matched to a gene: 6. The CDR3 sequence is 15 residues long. CDR1 and CDR2 (germline): MNHEY, SVGEGT. CDR3 sequence: CASSAGQVYSYEQYF. CDR3 bases: TGTGCCAGCAGTGCGGGACAGGTATACTCCTACGAGCAGTACTTC.

This chain uses TRBV4-1 with TRBJ1-5; D unclear. The ends were cut back, 0 bases at V and 0 bases at J, with 15 bases in the middle. The germline gives CDR1 MGHRA, CDR2 YSYEKL. CDR3 size: 18 residues. Here the CDR3 reads CASSQDPLGAYSNQPQHF. The CDR3 DNA reads TGCGCCAGCAGCCAAGACCCCTTGGGCGCGTATAGCAATCAGCCCCAGCATTTT.

This clonotype was found many times. The gene calls are TRBV12-3 or TRBV12-4 and TRBJ1-5; 8 nucleotides agree with TRBD1. The CDR3 extends over 14 amino acids. V shed 6 bases, J shed 7 bases, and the junction held 8 bases outside the gene matches. The CDR3 loop reads CASSAGQGRQPQHF. In nucleotides, the CDR3 is TGTGCCAGCAGCGCCGGACAGGGTCGCCAGCCCCAGCATTTT.

This chain links TRBV20-1 with TRBJ1-2, with TRBD1 identical over 9 bases. The trim removed 6 bases at V and 10 bases at J, leaving 6 bases unmatched. This CDR3 has 11 residues. Germline V gene sequence: CDR1 DFQATT, CDR2 SNEGSKA (reference sequence). Here the CDR3 reads CSAGDRASYTF. DNA of the CDR3: TGCAGTGCCGGGGACAGGGCCTCCTACACCTTC.

This clonotype was detected ten times or more. The CDR3 DNA is TGCGCCAGCAGCTTAAGCCAAGGAGATACGCAGTATTTT. Amino acids: CASSLSQGDTQYF. This chain joins TRBV5-1 and TRBJ2-3; D gene ambiguous. The V and J ends lost 2 bases and 5 bases respectively, with 9 bases between them. Looked up from germline, CDR1 is SGHRS and CDR2 is YFSETQ. This CDR3 region has 13 residues.

Here the CDR3 reads CASSLDLRNIQYF. The DNA of the CDR3 is TGTGCCAGCAGCTTAGACCTGAGAAACATTCAGTACTTC. The rearrangement links TRBV11-2 to TRBJ2-4; no definite D call. The germline V gene has CDR1 SGHAT and CDR2 FQNNGV. CDR3 length: 13 residues. V was cut by 0 bases and J by 6 bases, with 6 bases left in between.

This chain links TRBV4-3 with TRBJ1-1; the D is unclear. V gave up 0 bases and J gave up 4 bases, with 12 bases separating them. This CDR3 comprises 15 residues. CDR1 and CDR2 from the germline V gene are LGHNA and YSLEER. The CDR3 region is CASSQDITFSTEAFF. The CDR3 bases are TGCGCCAGCAGCCAAGATATCACATTCAGCACTGAAGCTTTCTTT.

This clonotype has a handful of counts. The rearrangement joins TRBV10-3 to TRBJ2-3; D is undetermined. The CDR3 length is 13 residues. Germline lookup yields CDR1 ENHRY and CDR2 SYGVKD. V lost 3 bases to trimming and J lost 2 bases, with 6 bases between them. The CDR3 protein is CAISERNTDTQYF. CDR3 sequence (DNA): TGTGCCATCAGTGAACGAAACACAGATACGCAGTATTTT.

The V gene is TRBV7-8, the J gene TRBJ1-1, with D perhaps TRBD1 (6 bases). The germline V gene encodes CDR1 SGHVS and CDR2 FQNEAQ. This CDR3 has 15 residues. V lost 5 bases and J 1 base, leaving 14 bases between the germline ends. CDR3 in DNA: TGTGCCAGCAGCGCCTTTCGACAGGCGAACACTGAAGCTTTCTTT. Translating gives CASSAFRQANTEAFF.

This clonotype has only a few counts. The chain combines TRBV12-3 or TRBV12-4 with TRBJ1-1, with D perhaps matching TRBD1 (5 bases). V was pared by 4 bases and J by 1 base, with 13 bases between. The CDR3 loop spans 15 amino acids. The chain's CDR3 is CASSWDRRANTEAFF. CDR3 nucleotides: TGTGCCAGCAGTTGGGACCGACGAGCGAACACTGAAGCTTTCTTT.

This clonotype was counted many times. The rearrangement joins TRBV4-2 to TRBJ2-7; 10 bases map to TRBD2. The CDR3 spans 17 residues. Germline assignment: CDR1 LGHNA and CDR2 YNFKEQ. Trimming cost V 4 bases and J 7 bases; bases outside gene matches: 16. The CDR3 here is CASSPSTSAGGPREQYF. The DNA for the CDR3 is TGTGCCAGCAGCCCCTCCACCTCAGCGGGAGGGCCGAGGGAGCAGTACTTC.